The source of this T cell receptor beta chain is a study of blood T cells in healthy people across ages. The V gene's germline CDR1 is SGHRS and CDR2 YFSETQ. The CDR3 loop spans 13 amino acids. Primed by a sample-barcoded 5' primer and a J-beta primer mix, a second PCR proceeded for roughly 7 to 11 cycles. TCRdb fed the 5' RACE reads into MiXCR, producing one record per CDR3 protein. This sample has about 1,500,000 distinct CDR3 sequences, with approximately 28% found just once. This clonotype was recorded many times. The junction and the germline gene differ at one end; a read error may be behind it.

This clonotype originated in a woman between 25 and 40 years old in good health. The specimen was blood. The chain combines TRBV5-1 with TRBJ2-3; D gene uncertain. The chain's CDR3 is CASSLETPDTQYF. The DNA of the CDR3 is TGTGCCAGCAGCTTAGAGACCCCAGATACGCAGTATTTT.